Listed below are T cell receptor beta chains from one sample, sequenced in a study of OX40 agonist ivuxolimab in advanced cancers. The data were produced by immunoSEQ multiplex PCR, yet TCRdb's version contains in-frame clones alone and is incomplete. The sample includes about 41,000 clones, about 80% of them seen just once. The input for sequencing was CD4+ or CD8+ T cells sorted from blood, taken in a trial of the OX40 agonist ivuxolimab. Every receptor here comes from an adult with an advanced solid tumor such as melanoma, head and neck, liver or kidney cancer. Both conserved end residues are part of each CDR3. The order of the fields is V gene, J gene, CDR3 protein.

V gene: TRBV11-2
J gene: TRBJ1-1
CDR3 protein: CASSLTQGNTEAFF

V gene: TRBV5-1
J gene: TRBJ2-2
CDR3 protein: CASSLGTTGELFF

V gene: TRBV28
J gene: TRBJ2-4
CDR3 protein: CASRGQVVNIQYF

V gene: TRBV18
J gene: TRBJ2-5
CDR3 protein: CASSPPLRGGQETQYF

V gene: TRBV29-1
J gene: TRBJ2-7
CDR3 protein: CSVHQGGEQYF

V gene: TRBV7-7
J gene: TRBJ2-1
CDR3 protein: CASSRGLAGVVNEQFF

V gene: TRBV19
J gene: TRBJ1-2
CDR3 protein: CALGDVGYGYTF

V gene: TRBV7-2
J gene: TRBJ2-2
CDR3 protein: CASSFRAGELFF

V gene: TRBV19
J gene: TRBJ2-1
CDR3 protein: CASSIVSRGGNEQFF

V gene: TRBV6-5
J gene: TRBJ1-2
CDR3 protein: CASSSINYGYTF

V gene: TRBV5-1
J gene: TRBJ2-5
CDR3 protein: CASSLGTEETQYF

V gene: TRBV4-3
J gene: TRBJ2-3
CDR3 protein: CASSLTSADTQYF

V gene: TRBV6-1
J gene: TRBJ2-7
CDR3 protein: CASTWDRVIYEQYF

V gene: TRBV29-1
J gene: TRBJ2-5
CDR3 protein: CSVDGGQGGETQYF

V gene: TRBV15
J gene: TRBJ1-3
CDR3 protein: CATSRDFNTIYF

V gene: TRBV29-1
J gene: TRBJ2-7
CDR3 protein: CSVEGYLGRYEQYF

V gene: TRBV7-2
J gene: TRBJ2-3
CDR3 protein: CASSLVGAHSTDTQYF

V gene: TRBV19
J gene: TRBJ1-1
CDR3 protein: CASSMGGARKLKPEAFF

V gene: TRBV9
J gene: TRBJ1-1
CDR3 protein: CASSPRRQNTEAFF

V gene: TRBV5-5
J gene: TRBJ2-7
CDR3 protein: CASSLEGALTPYEQYF

V gene: TRBV19
J gene: TRBJ2-5
CDR3 protein: CASGIAGPETQYF

V gene: TRBV19
J gene: TRBJ1-1
CDR3 protein: CASRPGQGASETEAFF

V gene: TRBV18
J gene: TRBJ2-5
CDR3 protein: CASSGGGQPKETQYF

V gene: TRBV5-1
J gene: TRBJ2-5
CDR3 protein: CASNLRGSRQETQYF

V gene: TRBV10-2
J gene: TRBJ2-3
CDR3 protein: CASRRGSITDTQYF

V gene: TRBV4-1
J gene: TRBJ1-4
CDR3 protein: CASSLRGTNEKLFF

V gene: TRBV4-3
J gene: TRBJ2-4
CDR3 protein: CASSQDGRAKNIQYF

V gene: TRBV30
J gene: TRBJ2-2
CDR3 protein: CAWSGGTGELFF

V gene: TRBV6-1
J gene: TRBJ1-3
CDR3 protein: CASKVGQGGNTIYF

V gene: TRBV15
J gene: TRBJ2-1
CDR3 protein: CATTQGRGFRVGNEQFF

V gene: TRBV7-2
J gene: TRBJ2-3
CDR3 protein: CASSPRGSGLTDTQYF

V gene: TRBV7-9
J gene: TRBJ1-1
CDR3 protein: CASSTGLNTEAFF

V gene: TRBV7-2
J gene: TRBJ2-3
CDR3 protein: CASSPGYPDTQYF

V gene: TRBV11-2
J gene: TRBJ2-7
CDR3 protein: CASSYGQRGVNEQYF

V gene: TRBV4-1
J gene: TRBJ2-7
CDR3 protein: CASSRLPRDTYEQYF

V gene: TRBV11-2
J gene: TRBJ1-2
CDR3 protein: CASSFEGSGYTF

V gene: TRBV5-1
J gene: TRBJ2-3
CDR3 protein: CASISGRLAGADTQYF

V gene: TRBV7-8
J gene: TRBJ2-7
CDR3 protein: CASSPGNYAGGLGFYEQYF

V gene: TRBV28
J gene: TRBJ1-1
CDR3 protein: CASSLVGQGAEAREAFF

V gene: TRBV12-5
J gene: TRBJ2-5
CDR3 protein: CASGKDLRGGQETQYF

V gene: TRBV7-2
J gene: TRBJ2-7
CDR3 protein: CASSLGAAGGISYEQYF

V gene: TRBV4-3
J gene: TRBJ2-5
CDR3 protein: CASSQGDSHGETQYF

V gene: TRBV28
J gene: TRBJ2-1
CDR3 protein: CASSPGGGHYNEQFF

V gene: TRBV11-3
J gene: TRBJ2-3
CDR3 protein: CASSLVGSTDTQYF

V gene: TRBV7-2
J gene: TRBJ2-1
CDR3 protein: CASSYGGAGYNEQFF

V gene: TRBV6-7
J gene: TRBJ1-2
CDR3 protein: CASSPSLTGGDGYTF

V gene: TRBV7-9
J gene: TRBJ1-2
CDR3 protein: CASSLAGNYGYTF

V gene: TRBV4-3
J gene: TRBJ2-5
CDR3 protein: CASSQDLAGGFQYF

V gene: TRBV20-1
J gene: TRBJ2-5
CDR3 protein: CSGLGKETQYF

V gene: TRBV5-1
J gene: TRBJ1-2
CDR3 protein: CASSLEKNYGYTF